These T cell receptor beta chains were read from a single sample in a study of blood T cell repertoires in COVID-19. Using immunoSEQ multiplex PCR, the repertoire was profiled, and TCRdb retains in-frame clones only, with some absent. The table includes over 150,000 clones, roughly 80% detected once. Specimen: peripheral blood. The receptors here all came from a woman older than 75 with acute or convalescent COVID-19. The CDR3 runs from the conserved cysteine through the conserved F or W. The order of the fields is D gene, CDR3 length, clone size, V gene, J gene, CDR3 protein, CDR3 DNA. D genes are given only for firm matches. Size is omitted from some rows. Given values are once, few, many or a class for expanded clones.

d_call: TRBD2; cdr3_length: 15; clone_size: .; v_call: TRBV30; j_call: TRBJ2-7; cdr3_aa: CAWRAKLAGVLEQYF; cdr3_nt: TGTGCCTGGAGGGCAAAACTAGCGGGAGTCCTCGAGCAGTACTTC
d_call: .; cdr3_length: 13; clone_size: once; v_call: TRBV6-2/TRBV6-3; j_call: TRBJ1-5; cdr3_aa: CASSYGGNQPQHF; cdr3_nt: TGTGCCAGCAGTTATGGGGGGAATCAGCCCCAGCATTTT
d_call: .; cdr3_length: 12; clone_size: once; v_call: TRBV2; j_call: TRBJ2-7; cdr3_aa: CASSQGGVEQYF; cdr3_nt: TGTGCCAGCAGCCAAGGGGGGGTCGAGCAGTACTTC
d_call: .; cdr3_length: 14; clone_size: .; v_call: TRBV6-5; j_call: TRBJ2-3; cdr3_aa: CASSYRREADTQYF; cdr3_nt: TGTGCCAGCAGTTACAGGAGGGAGGCAGATACGCAGTATTTT
d_call: .; cdr3_length: 15; clone_size: .; v_call: TRBV7-9; j_call: TRBJ2-4; cdr3_aa: CASSFLAGTSNIQYF; cdr3_nt: TGTGCCAGCAGTTTTTTAGCCGGGACTTCAAACATTCAGTACTTC
d_call: TRBD2; cdr3_length: 16; clone_size: .; v_call: TRBV7-9; j_call: TRBJ2-3; cdr3_aa: CASSRTSGSRTDTQYF; cdr3_nt: TGTGCCAGCAGCCGGACTAGCGGGAGCCGCACAGATACGCAGTATTTT
d_call: .; cdr3_length: 14; clone_size: .; v_call: TRBV10-3; j_call: TRBJ1-3; cdr3_aa: CAISNSGAGNTIYF; cdr3_nt: TGTGCCATCAGTAATAGCGGGGCTGGAAACACCATATATTTT
d_call: TRBD2; cdr3_length: 14; clone_size: .; v_call: TRBV5-4; j_call: TRBJ2-7; cdr3_aa: CASSLVGGDLEQYF; cdr3_nt: TGTGCCAGCAGCTTGGTTGGGGGGGATCTCGAGCAGTACTTC
d_call: .; cdr3_length: 14; clone_size: .; v_call: TRBV19; j_call: TRBJ1-6; cdr3_aa: CASSTTGYNSPLHF; cdr3_nt: TGTGCCAGTAGTACAACAGGGTATAATTCACCCCTCCACTTT
d_call: .; cdr3_length: 13; clone_size: few; v_call: TRBV12-3/TRBV12-4; j_call: TRBJ1-2; cdr3_aa: CASSLTGNYGYTF; cdr3_nt: TGTGCCAGCAGTTTAACAGGGAACTATGGCTACACCTTC
d_call: TRBD2; cdr3_length: 17; clone_size: once; v_call: TRBV15; j_call: TRBJ2-1; cdr3_aa: CATSRVGLAGGGNEQFF; cdr3_nt: TGTGCCACCAGCAGAGTCGGACTAGCGGGAGGGGGCAATGAGCAGTTCTTC
d_call: .; cdr3_length: 15; clone_size: once; v_call: TRBV11-3; j_call: TRBJ2-3; cdr3_aa: CASSPWDTSTDTQYF; cdr3_nt: TGTGCCAGCAGCCCTTGGGACACCAGCACAGATACGCAGTATTTT
d_call: TRBD2; cdr3_length: 15; clone_size: .; v_call: TRBV18; j_call: TRBJ2-3; cdr3_aa: CASSPWTSGTDTQYF; cdr3_nt: TGTGCCAGCTCACCATGGACTAGCGGTACAGATACGCAGTATTTT
d_call: .; cdr3_length: 14; clone_size: few; v_call: TRBV5-1; j_call: TRBJ1-1; cdr3_aa: CASSLFGLNTEAFF; cdr3_nt: TGCGCCAGCAGCTTGTTTGGACTAAACACTGAAGCTTTCTTT
d_call: .; cdr3_length: 14; clone_size: .; v_call: TRBV25-1; j_call: TRBJ1-6; cdr3_aa: CASSEEGFESPLHF; cdr3_nt: TGTGCCAGCAGTGAGGAGGGATTCGAATCACCCCTCCACTTT
d_call: .; cdr3_length: 15; clone_size: .; v_call: TRBV4-1; j_call: TRBJ2-7; cdr3_aa: CASSQEEDSLYEQYF; cdr3_nt: TGCGCCAGCAGCCAAGAGGAGGACAGTCTCTACGAGCAGTACTTC
d_call: TRBD1; cdr3_length: 13; clone_size: .; v_call: TRBV7-2; j_call: TRBJ1-2; cdr3_aa: CASSLGTAYGYTF; cdr3_nt: TGTGCCAGCAGCTTGGGGACAGCATATGGCTACACCTTC
d_call: .; cdr3_length: 11; clone_size: .; v_call: TRBV18; j_call: TRBJ2-1; cdr3_aa: CASSQPNEQFF; cdr3_nt: TGTGCCAGCTCACAGCCAAATGAGCAGTTCTTC
d_call: .; cdr3_length: 14; clone_size: .; v_call: TRBV28; j_call: TRBJ1-5; cdr3_aa: CASKGSGPNQPQHF; cdr3_nt: TGTGCCAGCAAGGGTTCAGGGCCCAATCAGCCCCAGCATTTT
d_call: TRBD1; cdr3_length: 13; clone_size: .; v_call: TRBV7-2; j_call: TRBJ1-2; cdr3_aa: CASSPDRGIGYTF; cdr3_nt: TGTGCCAGCAGCCCAGACAGGGGGATAGGCTACACCTTC
d_call: .; cdr3_length: 18; clone_size: .; v_call: TRBV13; j_call: TRBJ2-2; cdr3_aa: CASSSTLGVPRNTGELFF; cdr3_nt: TGTGCCAGCAGCTCAACTTTGGGAGTACCCCGGAACACCGGGGAGCTGTTTTTT
d_call: .; cdr3_length: 16; clone_size: .; v_call: TRBV12-2; j_call: TRBJ1-3; cdr3_aa: CASRLAAVSSGNTIYF; cdr3_nt: TGTGCAAGTCGCTTAGCGGCCGTAAGCTCTGGAAACACCATATATTTT
d_call: TRBD2; cdr3_length: 18; clone_size: .; v_call: TRBV7-2; j_call: TRBJ2-1; cdr3_aa: CASSVAVSSGGLLGEQFF; cdr3_nt: TGTGCCAGCAGCGTAGCGGTTTCTAGCGGGGGCCTTTTAGGGGAGCAGTTCTTC
d_call: TRBD1; cdr3_length: 17; clone_size: .; v_call: TRBV30; j_call: TRBJ1-6; cdr3_aa: CAWSRDRSSSYNSPLHF; cdr3_nt: TGTGCCTGGAGTAGGGACAGGTCGAGCTCCTATAATTCACCCCTCCACTTT
d_call: .; cdr3_length: 15; clone_size: .; v_call: TRBV19; j_call: TRBJ1-1; cdr3_aa: CASSIGGQSSTEAFF; cdr3_nt: TGTGCCAGTAGTATAGGCGGACAATCGAGCACTGAAGCTTTCTTT
d_call: .; cdr3_length: 13; clone_size: .; v_call: TRBV5-1; j_call: TRBJ2-1; cdr3_aa: CASSFGQNNEQFF; cdr3_nt: TGCGCCAGCAGCTTCGGACAGAACAATGAGCAGTTCTTC
d_call: TRBD1; cdr3_length: 13; clone_size: .; v_call: TRBV5-1; j_call: TRBJ1-5; cdr3_aa: CASRTGNNQPQHF; cdr3_nt: TGCGCCAGCAGGACAGGGAACAATCAGCCCCAGCATTTT
d_call: TRBD2; cdr3_length: 16; clone_size: .; v_call: TRBV7-8; j_call: TRBJ2-2; cdr3_aa: CASRVGLAGNTGELFF; cdr3_nt: TGTGCCAGCAGGGTGGGGCTAGCGGGTAACACCGGGGAGCTGTTTTTT
d_call: .; cdr3_length: 21; clone_size: .; v_call: TRBV6-2/TRBV6-3; j_call: TRBJ1-6; cdr3_aa: CASSYSIGPQGPRTYNSPLHF; cdr3_nt: TGTGCCAGCAGTTACTCGATCGGGCCACAGGGTCCGCGTACCTATAATTCACCCCTCCACTTT
d_call: TRBD1; cdr3_length: 16; clone_size: .; v_call: TRBV3-1/TRBV3-2; j_call: TRBJ2-7; cdr3_aa: CASSKIRDRGYHEQYF; cdr3_nt: TGTGCCAGCAGCAAAATACGGGACAGGGGCTACCACGAGCAGTACTTC
d_call: TRBD1; cdr3_length: 14; clone_size: .; v_call: TRBV13; j_call: TRBJ2-3; cdr3_aa: CASSSRTGQNTQYF; cdr3_nt: TGTGCCAGCAGCTCCCGGACAGGGCAAAATACGCAGTATTTT
d_call: .; cdr3_length: 14; clone_size: .; v_call: TRBV5-1; j_call: TRBJ1-1; cdr3_aa: CASSFASMNTEAFF; cdr3_nt: TGCGCCAGCAGTTTTGCGTCCATGAACACTGAAGCTTTCTTT
d_call: TRBD2; cdr3_length: 14; clone_size: .; v_call: TRBV10-3; j_call: TRBJ2-2; cdr3_aa: CASGLAGVTGELFF; cdr3_nt: TGTGCCTCAGGACTAGCGGGAGTCACCGGGGAGCTGTTTTTT
d_call: .; cdr3_length: 13; clone_size: once; v_call: TRBV19; j_call: TRBJ2-3; cdr3_aa: CASRSGFTDTQYF; cdr3_nt: TGTGCCAGTAGAAGCGGCTTCACAGATACGCAGTATTTT
d_call: .; cdr3_length: 13; clone_size: .; v_call: TRBV30; j_call: TRBJ2-1; cdr3_aa: CAWSVTSPNEQFF; cdr3_nt: TGTGCCTGGAGTGTCACTAGCCCCAATGAGCAGTTCTTC
d_call: .; cdr3_length: 14; clone_size: .; v_call: TRBV19; j_call: TRBJ1-5; cdr3_aa: CASSILEGNQPQHF; cdr3_nt: TGTGCCAGTAGTATATTGGAGGGTAATCAGCCCCAGCATTTT
d_call: TRBD1; cdr3_length: 13; clone_size: .; v_call: TRBV18; j_call: TRBJ1-1; cdr3_aa: CASSLRQGVEAFF; cdr3_nt: TGTGCCAGCTCACTCCGACAGGGGGTTGAAGCTTTCTTT
d_call: .; cdr3_length: 13; clone_size: few; v_call: TRBV7-9; j_call: TRBJ1-1; cdr3_aa: CASSQSLNTEAFF; cdr3_nt: TGTGCCAGCAGCCAATCATTGAACACTGAAGCTTTCTTT
d_call: .; cdr3_length: 13; clone_size: .; v_call: TRBV9; j_call: TRBJ2-1; cdr3_aa: CASSLGPYNEQFF; cdr3_nt: TGTGCCAGCAGCCTAGGGCCCTACAATGAGCAGTTCTTC
d_call: .; cdr3_length: 15; clone_size: .; v_call: TRBV5-1; j_call: TRBJ1-5; cdr3_aa: CASSLDVGGNQPQHF; cdr3_nt: TGCGCCAGCAGCTTGGATGTAGGGGGTAATCAGCCCCAGCATTTT
d_call: .; cdr3_length: 13; clone_size: .; v_call: TRBV2; j_call: TRBJ1-2; cdr3_aa: CASSQAGNYGYTF; cdr3_nt: TGTGCCAGCAGTCAGGCGGGGAACTATGGCTACACCTTC
d_call: TRBD1; cdr3_length: 17; clone_size: .; v_call: TRBV9; j_call: TRBJ2-5; cdr3_aa: CASSLGDRGVRGETQYF; cdr3_nt: TGTGCCAGCAGCTTAGGCGACAGGGGAGTTCGCGGAGAGACCCAGTACTTC
d_call: .; cdr3_length: 15; clone_size: .; v_call: TRBV5-6; j_call: TRBJ1-5; cdr3_aa: CASSLGGPWGQPQHF; cdr3_nt: TGTGCCAGCAGCCTTGGGGGCCCCTGGGGTCAGCCCCAGCATTTT
d_call: .; cdr3_length: 13; clone_size: .; v_call: TRBV7-2; j_call: TRBJ2-4; cdr3_aa: CASSPFSKNIQYF; cdr3_nt: TGTGCCAGCAGCCCGTTTTCCAAAAACATTCAGTACTTC
d_call: .; cdr3_length: 16; clone_size: .; v_call: TRBV18; j_call: TRBJ1-4; cdr3_aa: CASSPSPTLGNEKLFF; cdr3_nt: TGTGCCAGCTCCCCAAGTCCGACTTTGGGTAATGAAAAACTGTTTTTT
d_call: TRBD1; cdr3_length: 14; clone_size: .; v_call: TRBV2; j_call: TRBJ1-2; cdr3_aa: CASSPDRGQDGYTF; cdr3_nt: TGTGCCAGCAGTCCGGACAGGGGGCAGGATGGCTACACCTTC
d_call: .; cdr3_length: 14; clone_size: .; v_call: TRBV18; j_call: TRBJ1-1; cdr3_aa: CASSPRQGNAEAFF; cdr3_nt: TGTGCCAGCTCACCACGTCAGGGGAACGCTGAAGCTTTCTTT
d_call: TRBD2; cdr3_length: 14; clone_size: once; v_call: TRBV24-1; j_call: TRBJ2-1; cdr3_aa: CATSISGRDSEQFF; cdr3_nt: TGTGCCACCAGTATCAGCGGGAGGGATAGTGAGCAGTTCTTC
d_call: .; cdr3_length: 13; clone_size: .; v_call: TRBV27; j_call: TRBJ2-1; cdr3_aa: CASSLSGAGEQFF; cdr3_nt: TGTGCCAGCAGTTTATCAGGGGCAGGTGAGCAGTTCTTC
d_call: .; cdr3_length: 15; clone_size: .; v_call: TRBV4-3; j_call: TRBJ1-2; cdr3_aa: CASSQDQGLGYGYTF; cdr3_nt: TGCGCCAGCAGCCAAGATCAGGGGCTGGGCTATGGCTACACCTTC
d_call: TRBD1; cdr3_length: 13; clone_size: .; v_call: TRBV2; j_call: TRBJ2-7; cdr3_aa: CASRTGGASEQYF; cdr3_nt: TGTGCCAGCAGGACAGGGGGCGCTTCCGAGCAGTACTTC
d_call: .; cdr3_length: 17; clone_size: .; v_call: TRBV4-3; j_call: TRBJ1-1; cdr3_aa: CASSQSSAGTGLSRAFF; cdr3_nt: TGCGCCAGCAGCCAATCCTCGGCAGGGACTGGTCTTTCCCGAGCTTTCTTT
d_call: .; cdr3_length: 14; clone_size: .; v_call: TRBV11-2; j_call: TRBJ2-3; cdr3_aa: CASSLVWGPDTQYF; cdr3_nt: TGTGCCAGCAGCTTAGTTTGGGGGCCAGATACGCAGTATTTT
d_call: .; cdr3_length: 14; clone_size: .; v_call: TRBV3-1/TRBV3-2; j_call: TRBJ1-5; cdr3_aa: CASSQGRSNQPQHF; cdr3_nt: TGTGCCAGCAGCCAAGGCAGGAGCAATCAGCCCCAGCATTTT
d_call: .; cdr3_length: 15; clone_size: .; v_call: TRBV6-1; j_call: TRBJ1-3; cdr3_aa: CASRHQRDSGNTIYF; cdr3_nt: TGTGCCAGCAGGCACCAACGAGACTCTGGAAACACCATATATTTT
d_call: .; cdr3_length: 12; clone_size: .; v_call: TRBV12-3/TRBV12-4; j_call: TRBJ2-7; cdr3_aa: CASSFDRRREYF; cdr3_nt: TGTGCCAGCAGTTTCGACCGGAGACGAGAGTACTTC